Listed below are T cell receptor beta chains from one sample, sequenced in a study of T cells in Graves' hyperthyroidism and ophthalmopathy. MiXCR was run by TCRdb on the multiplex PCR reads, yielding one entry per CDR3 protein. The sample has approximately 510,000 distinct CDR3 sequences, approximately 48% seen once. Specimen: peripheral blood or thyroid tissue (not recorded which). These receptors were collected from an adult woman with Graves' disease, either hyperthyroidism or ophthalmopathy (not recorded which). Both conserved end residues are part of each CDR3. The order of the fields is J gene, CDR3 length, D gene, clone size, V gene, CDR3 protein, CDR3 DNA. A D gene is named only where the DNA matches it firmly. Clone size is stated in some rows and not others, as once, few, many or a class when expanded.

TRBJ1-2,12,.,many,TRBV9,CASSVGVGGYTF,TGTGCCAGCAGCGTAGGAGTCGGTGGCTACACCTTC
TRBJ1-1,11,.,.,TRBV13,CASSQGREAFF,TGTGCCAGCAGCCAGGGGCGAGAAGCTTTCTTT
TRBJ1-5,15,.,.,TRBV9,CASSVGSGGYQPQHF,TGTGCCAGCAGCGTAGGGAGCGGAGGGTATCAGCCCCAGCATTTT
TRBJ1-2,14,.,.,TRBV18,CASSPSVGNYGYTF,TGTGCCAGCTCACCCTCCGTAGGAAACTATGGCTACACCTTC
TRBJ2-7,16,.,.,TRBV7-9,CASSSGNYFPFYEQHF,TGTGCCAGCAGCTCCGGGAATTACTTTCCCTTCTACGAGCAGCACTTC
TRBJ1-2,15,.,.,TRBV20-1,CSAYTRDTGRYGYTF,TGCAGTGCTTATACCCGGGACACAGGGCGCTATGGCTACACCTTC
TRBJ1-4,14,TRBD1,.,TRBV7-3,CASSLDRDDGKLFF,TGTGCCAGCAGCTTGGACAGGGATGATGGAAAACTGTTTTTT
TRBJ2-7,12,.,.,TRBV10-3,CAIGSLSYEQYF,TGTGCCATCGGGTCACTATCCTACGAGCAGTACTTC
TRBJ1-2,13,.,.,TRBV11-1,CASSLARNYGYTF,TGTGCCAGCAGCTTAGCGCGAAACTATGGCTACACCTTC
TRBJ2-2,15,.,.,TRBV6-1,CASRLFPGNTGELFF,TGTGCCAGCCGCCTGTTCCCAGGGAACACCGGGGAGCTGTTTTTT
TRBJ1-4,13,.,.,TRBV20-1,CSLAGNSNEKLFF,TGCAGTCTAGCCGGGAATAGCAATGAAAAACTGTTTTTT
TRBJ2-5,13,.,once,TRBV20-1,CSAPVRDEETQYF,TGCAGTGCCCCCGTCCGGGACGAAGAGACCCAGTACTTC
TRBJ1-2,13,TRBD1,.,TRBV29-1,CSAPRTGTYGYTF,TGCAGCGCCCCAAGGACAGGGACCTATGGCTACACCTTC
TRBJ2-2,15,TRBD1,.,TRBV20-1,CSARAQGESYRELFF,TGCAGTGCTAGAGCACAGGGGGAGTCTTACCGTGAGCTGTTTTTT